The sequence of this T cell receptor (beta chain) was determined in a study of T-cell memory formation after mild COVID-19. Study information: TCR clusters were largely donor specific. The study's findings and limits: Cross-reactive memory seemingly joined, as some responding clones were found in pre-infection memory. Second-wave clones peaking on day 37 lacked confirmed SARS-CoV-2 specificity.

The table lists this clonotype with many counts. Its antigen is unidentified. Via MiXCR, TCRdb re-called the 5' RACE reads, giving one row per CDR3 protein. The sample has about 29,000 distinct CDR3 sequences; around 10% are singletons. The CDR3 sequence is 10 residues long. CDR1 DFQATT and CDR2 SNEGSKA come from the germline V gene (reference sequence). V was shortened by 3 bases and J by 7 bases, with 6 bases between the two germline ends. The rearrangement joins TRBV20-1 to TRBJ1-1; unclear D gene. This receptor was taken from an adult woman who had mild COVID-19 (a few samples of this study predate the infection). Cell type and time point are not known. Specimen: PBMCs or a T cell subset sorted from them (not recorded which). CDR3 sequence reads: CSASRNEAFF. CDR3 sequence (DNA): TGCAGTGCTAGTCGGAATGAAGCTTTCTTT.